This T cell receptor (beta chain) was recovered during a study of regulatory T cells in long-lasting Graves disease. General study results and limits: Persistent disease was associated with favored TRBV28 usage and with favored use of TRBJ1-2 and TRBJ2-5. Comparison showed that persistent patients shared more public clonotypes (2,741) than new patients (966).

Concerning this clonotype: Its antigen is as yet unknown.

The germline CDR1 and CDR2 sequences are DFQATT and SNEGSKA (reference sequence). The CDR3 is 13 residues long. V was trimmed by 5 bases and J by 2 bases, leaving 13 bases between them. Specified time point: newly diagnosed GD, antithyroid drugs for less than 3 months. Preparation of the TCR library used RNA extracted from PBMCs. Arm-PCR of CDR3 regions and iRepertoire HTBI primers were the basis on which TCR beta libraries were built. TCRdb passed the multiplex PCR reads through MiXCR, listing each CDR3 protein once. The sample holds approximately 350,000 distinct CDR3 sequences, 15% to 20% seen once. The same sample was also used in a study of T cells in Graves' hyperthyroidism and ophthalmopathy.

Sequenced material: peripheral blood mononuclear cells (PBMCs), taken at new diagnosis, from a patient treated with antithyroid drugs. This chain links TRBV20-1 with TRBJ2-7, with D possibly matching TRBD2 (6 bases). This TCR came from a woman aged 18-30 years with Graves disease. The CDR3 coding sequence is TGCAGTGCTCAAGGGACTCCGACCTACGAGCAGTACTTC. Residues: CSAQGTPTYEQYF.